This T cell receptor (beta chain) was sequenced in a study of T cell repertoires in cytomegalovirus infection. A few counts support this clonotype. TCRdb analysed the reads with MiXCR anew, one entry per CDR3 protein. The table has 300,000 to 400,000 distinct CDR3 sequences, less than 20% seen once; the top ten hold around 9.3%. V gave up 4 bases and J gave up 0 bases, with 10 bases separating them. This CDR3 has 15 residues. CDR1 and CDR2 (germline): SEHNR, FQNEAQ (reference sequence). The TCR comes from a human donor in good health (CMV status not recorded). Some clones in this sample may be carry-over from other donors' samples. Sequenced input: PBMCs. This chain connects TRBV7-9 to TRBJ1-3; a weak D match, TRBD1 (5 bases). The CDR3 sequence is CASSSDSSSGNTIYF. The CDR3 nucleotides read TGTGCCAGCAGCTCTGACAGCAGCTCTGGAAACACCATATATTTT.